One T cell receptor beta chain is described in this entry. Antigen unknown. Measured with immunoSEQ multiplex PCR; TCRdb has only the in-frame clones, and not every one. The sample holds 1,500 or so clones, 20% to 25% seen once. This record belongs to a study of T cells in localized non-small cell lung cancer. Study results and limitations: The appearance of a median roughly 61 of the top 100 tumor clones was seen in adjacent lung. Heterogeneity remains possible, as sequencing covered one tumor region only. Peak T cell clonality was found in uninvolved adjacent lung, exceeding tumor.

This CDR3 has 13 residues. V trimming: 4 bases; J trimming: 4 bases; junction bases outside the gene matches: 2. CDR1 and CDR2 from the germline V gene are MNHGY and SAAAGT. The receptor was isolated from a man aged 40 to 75 with stage III squamous cell lung carcinoma. This specimen was lung tumor tissue, taken before any cancer treatment. V and J are TRBV6-8 and TRBJ2-5; 8 bases align to TRBD2. The CDR3 here is CASSFLAGETQYF. CDR3 DNA sequence: TGTGCCAGCAGTTTTCTAGCGGGAGAGACCCAGTACTTC.